This T cell receptor beta chain originates from a study of post-analysis software for immune sequencing data. Study information: Multiple sclerosis in the patients followed relapsing-remitting, secondary progressive and progressive-relapsing courses. Notes on the study in general: With TRBV5-6, TRBV5-1 and TRBV20-1 included, about five TRBV segments were more frequent in patients than in controls. Multiple sclerosis patients showed significantly lower normalized Chao1 diversity than controls did.

This clonotype is a singleton in its sample. Its antigen is unknown. cDNA libraries of TCR beta carried unique molecular identifiers. The T cell input of roughly 0.95 to 10 million gave roughly 460,000 cDNA molecules. TCRdb processed the PCR reads anew with MiXCR; each CDR3 protein has one entry. The sample shows around 400,000 distinct CDR3 sequences, approximately 38% of them seen only once. Trimming cost V 1 base and J 4 bases, with 8 bases left between them. This CDR3 region has 14 residues. Germline CDR1 MDHEN, CDR2 SYDVKM. Sequencing input: blood. The clonotype originates from a girl between 10 and 17 years old with multiple sclerosis. This chain joins TRBV28 and TRBJ1-5, with unresolved D. The CDR3, as DNA: TGTGCCAGCAGTTTATATACTACAAATCAGCCCCAGCATTTT. It translates to CASSLYTTNQPQHF.